The entry below gives a single T cell receptor beta chain sequence along with its context. Its antigen is still unknown. This specimen belongs to a study of T cells in Graves' hyperthyroidism and ophthalmopathy. Findings and limits, study-wide: Most clonotypes that expanded in the thyroid above 0.001 also showed up in blood.

The CDR3 totals 15 residues. Germline CDR1 is SGHVS and CDR2 is FNYEAQ. With 4 bases clipped from V and 1 base from J, the junction kept 6 bases outside the gene matches. Authors of the study amplified TCR beta CDR3 regions from RNA transcripts. The HTBI primer set was used in a first-round RT-PCR of the TCR CDR3. One entry per CDR3 protein results from TCRdb running MiXCR on the multiplex PCR reads. The sample carries about 520,000 distinct CDR3 sequences, less than 25% recorded once. The V gene is TRBV7-6, the J gene TRBJ1-1, with 7 bases identical to TRBD1. The sample consisted of blood. The TCR originated in a woman younger than 45 with Graves' ophthalmopathy. The CDR3: CASSSEGGRNTEAFF. DNA for the CDR3: TGTGCCAGCAGCTCCGAAGGGGGCAGGAACACTGAAGCTTTCTTT. The full variable domain, completed using reference TRBV7-6 and TRBJ1-1, is GAGVSQSPRYKVTKRGQDVALRCDPISGHVSLYWYRQALGQGPEFLTYFNYEAQQDKSGLPNDRFSAERPEGSISTLTIQRTEQRDSAMYRCASSSEGGRNTEAFFGQGTRLTVV.